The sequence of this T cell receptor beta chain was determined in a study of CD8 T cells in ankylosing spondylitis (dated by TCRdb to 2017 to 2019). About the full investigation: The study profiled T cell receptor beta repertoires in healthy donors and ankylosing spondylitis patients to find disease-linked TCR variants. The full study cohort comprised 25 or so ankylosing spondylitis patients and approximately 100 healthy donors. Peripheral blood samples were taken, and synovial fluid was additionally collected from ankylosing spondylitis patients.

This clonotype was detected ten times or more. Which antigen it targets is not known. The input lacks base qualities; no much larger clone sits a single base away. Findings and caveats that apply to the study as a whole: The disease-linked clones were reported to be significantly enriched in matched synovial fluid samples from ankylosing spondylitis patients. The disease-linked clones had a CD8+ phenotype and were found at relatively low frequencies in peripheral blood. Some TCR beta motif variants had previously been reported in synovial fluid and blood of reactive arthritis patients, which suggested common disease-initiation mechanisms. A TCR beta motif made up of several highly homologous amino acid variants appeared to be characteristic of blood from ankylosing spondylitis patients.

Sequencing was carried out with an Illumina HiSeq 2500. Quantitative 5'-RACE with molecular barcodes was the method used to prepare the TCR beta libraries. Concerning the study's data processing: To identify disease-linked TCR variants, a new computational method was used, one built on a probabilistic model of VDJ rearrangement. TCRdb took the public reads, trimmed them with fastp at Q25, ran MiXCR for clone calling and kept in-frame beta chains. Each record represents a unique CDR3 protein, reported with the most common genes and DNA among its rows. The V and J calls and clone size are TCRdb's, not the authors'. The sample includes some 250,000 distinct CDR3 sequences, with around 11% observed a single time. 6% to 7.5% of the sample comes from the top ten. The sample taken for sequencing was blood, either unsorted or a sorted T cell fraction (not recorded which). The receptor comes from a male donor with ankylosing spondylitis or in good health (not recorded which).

The base sequence is TGCAGTGCTTCCCGTGGAGGGGGGCGCATGAACACTGAAGCTTTCTTT. Its coded protein is CSASRGGGRMNTEAFF. The chain is assembled from TRBV20-1 and TRBJ1-1; possibly the D gene is TRBD1, per 6 matching bases. Taken from the germline V gene (reference sequence), the CDR1 and CDR2 loops are DFQATT and SNEGSKA. V is clipped by 5 bases and J by 0 bases, and the sequence between their germline boundaries is 19 bases long. Spanning cysteine to phenylalanine, the CDR3 consists of 16 amino acids. CDR3 DNA is the only sequence kept; it has 48 bases, read in frame from the first base.